This T cell receptor beta chain is from a study of blood T cells in healthy people across ages. Notes on the study in general: Comparison with aged donors showed that long-lived donors had more naive CD4+ cells and higher diversity.

This clonotype has a handful of counts. Its specificity is unknown. A second PCR, run for about 7 to 11 cycles, used a sample-barcoded 5' primer plus a J-beta primer mix. Each cDNA molecule was tagged by a template-switch adaptor with 12 random nucleotides. TCRdb re-derived calls from the 5' RACE reads in MiXCR, one entry per CDR3 protein. Among around 800,000 distinct CDR3 sequences, approximately 24% were seen once, and the ten largest hold over 2.5%. The same specimen was also included in a second study, on T cells of mothers and their children. That paper adds: Sample barcodes and 2-4 random nucleotides were added by the M1S primer of the second PCR. Slightly higher, non-significant overlap characterized related mother-child pairs relative to unrelated pairs.

What was sequenced was blood. The clonotype comes from a boy aged 5-17 years in good health.

In DNA form, the CDR3 reads TGTGCCAGCTCACCAAACGTCTGGGAGACCCAGTACTTC. As protein: CASSPNVWETQYF. The J gene is TRBJ2-5, the V gene TRBV18; D unclear. The length of the CDR3 is 13 residues. V shed 2 bases and J shed 5 bases, with 9 bases lying between them. The germline V gene has CDR1 KGHSH and CDR2 LQKENI.